This TCR beta chain was recorded in a study of memory B cells and T cells in multiple sclerosis (dated by TCRdb to 2017 to 2018). Study-wide context: In multiple sclerosis patients, the study set the TCR beta repertoires of autoproliferating peripheral T cells against those of T cells infiltrating brain lesions. TCR sequencing involved a couple of multiple sclerosis patients from whom brain lesions at autopsy or brain-infiltrating cells from biopsy were available.

Points the paper makes about the study in general: Because clone-set sizes differed between compartments, counts of shared clonotypes were influenced and normalization was required.

After stimulus-free culture of CFSE-labeled PBMCs, the autoproliferating (CFSEdim) and non-proliferating (CFSEhi) T cell fractions were sequenced separately. A total of 40 million to 60 million CFSE-labeled PBMCs were cultured for six to seven days without stimulus, and replicate wells were then pooled. PBMCs were labeled with about 0.49 uM CFSE and cultured in serum-free AIM-V medium without exogenous stimuli. PBMCs were isolated by Ficoll density gradient centrifugation and cryopreserved before use. Live 7-AAD-negative cells were sorted on a FACSAria III, washed with PBS, and frozen at -80 degrees C as dry pellets. Reading from cysteine to phenylalanine, the CDR3 counts 15 amino acids. Only the CDR3 DNA is retained, 45 bases long and in frame from the first base. After removal of 7 bases from V and 7 bases from J, the junction retains 10 bases not matched to a gene. CDR1 SGHAT and CDR2 FQNNGV are derived from the germline V gene.

TCRbeta CDR3 regions were amplified from extracted genomic DNA using the immunoSEQ Platform. Multiplex PCR, high-throughput sequencing and a vendor bioinformatics pipeline were combined in the immunoSEQ assay. On the study's bioinformatics: After discarding non-productive sequences and any CDR3s under 4 amino acids in length, clonotype frequencies were recalculated for each sample. In immunoSEQ Analyzer 2.0, a clonotype counted as shared when the CDR3 amino acid, V gene and J gene sequences were identical. Repertoire overlap was normalized by dividing shared clonotype counts by the product of both clone-set sizes, with the result scaled by 1000 into arbitrary units. The table comes from immuneACCESS by way of TCRdb, which keeps in-frame sequences with V and J called. Part of the clones is missing from these tables; in studies checked, under half for an unresolved V gene and the rest for unknown reasons. Clone size and the V and J calls come from that table; the DNA yielded D and trimming. The sample table holds fewer than 15,000 clones, of which 84% were seen once. The top ten hold 2.8% of the sample.

Regarding this clone: What this receptor recognizes is not known. The sample holds no much larger clone one base away, and base qualities are not on file.

The chain employs TRBV11-2 and TRBJ2-1; 10 central bases correspond to TRBD1. Sequencing used PBMCs from blood kept in culture. The receptor was derived from a human donor with multiple sclerosis. CDR3 reads: CASTPGTGVRNEQFF. DNA sequence: TGTGCCAGCACCCCCGGGACAGGGGTTCGGAATGAGCAGTTCTTC.